What follows is one T cell receptor beta chain and its context. Its antigen is as yet unknown. Trimming cost V 6 bases and J 2 bases; bases outside gene matches: 11. This CDR3 has 17 amino acids. From germline, CDR1 is LNHDA and CDR2 SQIVND (reference sequence). This sample was included in a study of shared clonotypes between healthy human individuals. As for the study in general: Aged between 18 and 49, the donors were a couple of women and three men. Study-level points and caveats: Naive subsets typically showed greater estimated richness than memory subsets.

Deep-level settings were used for running the assay. TCRdb's copy holds only in-frame clones and misses some; the assay was immunoSEQ multiplex PCR. The table has about 2.4 million clones, approximately 93% seen once. The sequence was obtained from a young man in good health. Some clones in this sample may be carry-over from other donors' samples. The sample was naive CD4+ T cells from PBMCs. The sample's subset: CD45RA+ positively selected. The rearrangement uses TRBV19 and TRBJ1-5, with 9 bases fitting TRBD1. The CDR3 DNA sequence: TGTGCCAGTAGGATACAGGGGGCAGTCAGTGGCAATCAGCCCCAGCATTTT. It specifies CASRIQGAVSGNQPQHF.